One and the same sample provided the 19 T cell receptor beta chains below, sequenced in a study of cytomegalovirus exposure and HLA in healthy donors. Both 60 Vbeta primers and 13 Jbeta primers went into the PCR. The protocol was immunoSEQ multiplex PCR, while the TCRdb copy is restricted to in-frame clones and leaves out a portion. The sample includes more than 95,000 clones, over 70% seen only once; the top ten take about 2.2%. The sequenced sample consisted of PBMCs. These TCRs come from a man aged 30-40 years in good health and CMV-seronegative.

The chain is built from TRBV6-1 and TRBJ2-7, with D maybe TRBD1 (6 bases). CDR1 and CDR2 (germline): MNHNS, SASEGT. This CDR3 contains 14 residues. V was clipped by 6 bases and J by 6 bases, with 18 bases between them. The CDR3 is CASRVGTSGGEQYF. In DNA form, the CDR3 reads TGTGCCAGCAGAGTCGGGACATCGGGCGGCGAGCAGTACTTC.

In this sample, this clone turned up a few times. The chain links TRBV19 to TRBJ1-2; D might be TRBD1 (6 bases). V gave up 9 bases and J gave up 1 base, with 12 bases separating them. The CDR3 is 13 residues long. Germline V gene data show CDR1 as LNHDA and CDR2 as SQIVND (reference sequence). This chain's CDR3 is CAREDSNNYGYTF. The DNA of the CDR3 is TGTGCCAGAGAGGACAGTAATAACTATGGCTACACCTTC.

The rearrangement joins TRBV4-1 to TRBJ1-4; a possible D gene is TRBD1 (6 bases). The CDR3 is made up of 17 amino acids. V was shortened by 2 bases and J by 0 bases, with 13 bases between the two germline ends. In germline, CDR1 is MGHRA, CDR2 YSYEKL. The CDR3 spells CASSQIGQSATNEKLFF. The CDR3 DNA reads TGCGCCAGCAGCCAAATAGGACAGAGTGCAACTAATGAAAAACTGTTTTTT.

The CDR3 sequence: CSVGRSGNEQFF. The DNA for the CDR3 is TGCAGCGTCGGGAGAAGCGGCAATGAGCAGTTCTTC. The V call is TRBV29-1, the J call TRBJ2-1, with a tentative D call TRBD2 (6 bases). Deletions cut 6 bases from V and 6 bases from J, with 12 bases between. The CDR3 length is 12 residues. Germline CDR1 is SQVTM and CDR2 is ANQGSEA.

The CDR3 DNA is TGTGCCAGCGGTACTTTAACAGGTCAGCCCCAGCATTTT. This encodes CASGTLTGQPQHF. The chain is built from TRBV28 and TRBJ1-5, with D tentatively TRBD1 (5 bases). The V gene's germline CDR1 is MDHEN and CDR2 SYDVKM. V was pared by 8 bases and J by 6 bases, with 14 bases between. CDR3 size: 13 residues.

This rearrangement joins TRBV5-1 to TRBJ1-1; 10 nucleotides align to TRBD1. Germline CDR1 is SGHRS and CDR2 is YFSETQ. V was clipped by 0 bases and J by 7 bases; unmatched bases: 6. The CDR3 loop spans 15 amino acids. This CDR3 is CASSLGGQGVGEAFF. CDR3 DNA sequence: TGCGCCAGCAGCTTGGGAGGACAGGGGGTCGGTGAAGCTTTCTTT.

This chain uses TRBV7-2 with TRBJ2-3; TRBD1 agrees at 7 bases. Germline V lookup: CDR1 SGHTA, CDR2 FQGNSA. This CDR3 comprises 15 residues. Trimming removed 6 bases from V and 2 bases from J; junction bases left unmatched: 8. CDR3 DNA: TGTGCCAGCAGTTGGGACAGCCCACACACAGATACGCAGTATTTT. Translation: CASSWDSPHTDTQYF.

The rearrangement joins TRBV29-1 to TRBJ1-1; no firm D call. This CDR3 spans 13 amino acids. Germline CDR1 reads SQVTM; CDR2 reads ANQGSEA. Deletions cut 0 bases from V and 3 bases from J, with 8 bases between. The CDR3 DNA is TGCAGCGTTGAAGAGCCCCGGGACACTGAAGCTTTCTTT. Its translation: CSVEEPRDTEAFF.

This chain links TRBV11-3 with TRBJ2-2; tentative D call: TRBD1 (5 bases). This CDR3 spans 18 amino acids. Germline lookup yields CDR1 SGHNT and CDR2 YENEEA. The ends were cut back, 0 bases at V and 0 bases at J, with 14 bases in the middle. The CDR3 DNA reads TGTGCCAGCAGCTTAGAGGGGTCAGGGATTGCGAACACCGGGGAGCTGTTTTTT. Translation: CASSLEGSGIANTGELFF.

The chain uses TRBV5-6 and TRBJ2-7, with D perhaps matching TRBD2 (6 bases). Trimming shortened V by 4 bases and J by 1 base, and 18 bases separated the two germline ends. This CDR3 is built from 16 residues. Germline assignment: CDR1 SGHDT and CDR2 YYEEEE. The CDR3 is CASSETFGGFSYEQYF. The CDR3 nucleotides read TGTGCCAGCAGCGAAACCTTTGGGGGGTTTTCCTACGAGCAGTACTTC. The full variable domain, rest sourced from reference TRBV5-6 and TRBJ2-7, is DAGVTQSPTHLIKTRGQQVTLRCSPKSGHDTVSWYQQALGQGPQFIFQYYEEEERQRGNFPDRFSGHQFPNYSSELNVNALLLGDSALYLCASSETFGGFSYEQYFGPGTRLTVT.

This rearrangement joins TRBV4-1 to TRBJ2-3; TRBD2 aligns across 13 bases. Trimming at V came to 3 bases and at J to 0 bases, leaving 12 bases not matched to a gene. Germline CDR1 reads MGHRA; CDR2 reads YSYEKL. This CDR3 has 20 amino acids. The CDR3 spells CASSHSPPGLAGASTDTQYF. Written as DNA, the CDR3 is TGCGCCAGCAGCCACTCACCCCCAGGACTAGCGGGAGCTAGCACAGATACGCAGTATTTT.

The chain joins TRBV5-1 to TRBJ2-1, with TRBD1 identical over 7 bases. The ends lost 5 bases at V and 0 bases at J; junction bases unmatched: 5. Germline loops: CDR1 SGHRS, CDR2 YFSETQ. The CDR3 has 15 residues. CDR3 bases: TGCGCCAGCAGTCAAGCAGGGGGCTCCTACAATGAGCAGTTCTTC. It codes for CASSQAGGSYNEQFF.

The chain employs TRBV5-6 and TRBJ2-5, with TRBD2 matching over 14 bases. With 0 bases clipped from V and 3 bases from J, the junction kept 1 base outside the gene matches. Germline CDR1 and CDR2: SGHDT and YYEEEE. The CDR3 has 16 amino acids. The CDR3 sequence: CASSLGGLAGEETQYF. The CDR3 coding sequence is TGTGCCAGCAGCTTGGGGGGACTAGCGGGAGAAGAGACCCAGTACTTC.

The chain joins TRBV2 to TRBJ1-1, with D maybe TRBD1 (5 bases). The CDR3 consists of 13 residues. V lost 4 bases to trimming and J lost 4 bases, with 10 bases between them. Germline V CDR1 and CDR2: SNHLY, FYNNEI. The CDR3, as DNA: TGTGCCAGCAGTGTTGGCGGGGGCACTGAAGCTTTCTTT. Its translation: CASSVGGGTEAFF. The variable domain in full, with the rest retrieved from reference TRBV2 and TRBJ1-1, is EPEVTQTPSHQVTQMGQEVILRCVPISNHLYFYWYRQILGQKVEFLVSFYNNEISEKSEIFDDQFSVERPDGSNFTLKIRSTKLEDSAMYFCASSVGGGTEAFFGQGTRLTVV.

This chain connects TRBV11-2 to TRBJ1-3, with 7 bases matching TRBD1. In germline, CDR1 is SGHAT, CDR2 FQNNGV. The CDR3 loop spans 17 amino acids. Trimming at V came to 1 base and at J to 1 base, leaving 7 bases not matched to a gene. In DNA form, the CDR3 reads TGTGCCAGCAGCTTAGTCCGGGACAGTCTTTCTGGAAACACCATATATTTT. Its protein is CASSLVRDSLSGNTIYF.

This clone appeared once. The rearrangement links TRBV4-2 to TRBJ1-3; 9 nucleotides line up with TRBD1. This CDR3 has 16 amino acids. The ends lost 0 bases at V and 6 bases at J; junction bases unmatched: 6. Germline V gene sequence: CDR1 LGHNA, CDR2 YNFKEQ. The CDR3 protein is CASSQELGTGTNTIYF. The DNA of the CDR3 is TGTGCCAGCAGCCAAGAGTTAGGGACAGGGACAAACACCATATATTTT.

The chain recombines TRBV2 with TRBJ1-5; a weak D match, TRBD1 (5 bases). Germline V lookup: CDR1 SNHLY, CDR2 FYNNEI. Trimming pared 6 bases from V and 4 bases from J, leaving 16 bases between. This CDR3 has 15 residues. The chain's CDR3 is CASRKGVGGNQPQHF. CDR3 bases: TGTGCCAGCAGGAAAGGGGTGGGGGGAAATCAGCCCCAGCATTTT.

This chain uses TRBV18 with TRBJ2-3, with TRBD2 matching over 10 bases. With V trimmed by 5 bases and J by 2 bases, 7 bases remained unmatched. Per the germline V gene, CDR1 is KGHSH and CDR2 is LQKENI. The CDR3 runs 16 residues. This CDR3 is CASSSLTSGYTDTQYF. The DNA for the CDR3 is TGTGCCAGCTCATCACTGACTAGCGGGTACACAGATACGCAGTATTTT.

This clone was observed a few times. The rearrangement uses TRBV29-1 and TRBJ1-1; tentative D call: TRBD1 (6 bases). CDR1 and CDR2 from the germline V gene are SQVTM and ANQGSEA. The CDR3 has 13 amino acids. Trimming removed 3 bases at V and 1 base at J, with 9 bases between. CDR3 sequence: CSVDRGTNTEAFF. The CDR3 DNA sequence: TGCAGCGTTGACAGGGGCACGAACACTGAAGCTTTCTTT. Together with reference TRBV29-1 and TRBJ1-1, the CDR3 gives the full variable domain: SAVISQKPSRDICQRGTSLTIQCQVDSQVTMMFWYRQQPGQSLTLIATANQGSEATYESGFVIDKFPISRPNLTFSTLTVSNMSPEDSSIYLCSVDRGTNTEAFFGQGTRLTVV.